The entry below describes one TCR beta chain. The entry originates in a study of blood T cells in healthy people across ages. Alongside a J-beta primer mix, a sample-barcoded 5' primer served in a second PCR lasting roughly 7 to 11 cycles. TCRdb itself ran the 5' RACE reads through MiXCR, one entry per CDR3 protein. The table lists hundreds of thousands of distinct CDR3 sequences, 45% to 60% of them singletons. Germline V gene sequence: CDR1 DFQATT, CDR2 SNEGSKA (reference sequence). Between the trimmed V and J ends, which lost 5 bases and 4 bases, there was a span of 9 bases. This CDR3 spans 12 amino acids.

V usage is TRBV20-1 and J usage is TRBJ2-1, with D hard to call. Specimen: blood. The origin of this receptor is a woman older than 75 in good health. DNA of the CDR3: TGCAGTGCTCAGACTGGTTACAATGAGCAGTTCTTC. Amino acid sequence: CSAQTGYNEQFF.